This T cell receptor beta chain originates from a study of neurological immune-mediated disorders (dated by TCRdb to between 2018 and 2021). Regarding the research as a whole: Peripheral blood TCR-beta repertoires from patients with HTLV-I-associated myelopathy (HAM/TSP), patients with multiple sclerosis, and healthy controls were compared in the study using UMI-based sequencing. Technical triplicate libraries were sequenced to precisely calculate the variability in frequency of each individual clone. Of the approximately 68 subjects in the cohort, about 14 were HAM/TSP patients, about 34 were multiple sclerosis patients, and some 20 were healthy controls. The approximately 96 TCR-beta libraries covered PBMC samples along with longitudinal samples, technical triplicates, and paired sorted CD4+ and CD8+ T-cell subsets.

A note on this clonotype: Its antigen has not been determined. Per-base quality was not reported, and no clone a single base away is much larger than it.

Read against the paper, the sample's time point label means: technical triplicate 2. For the unsorted PBMC libraries, 2 million PBMCs were stored in RNAlater at -80 degrees C until RNA extraction and were used to generate the libraries. Peripheral blood underwent Ficoll-Hypaque density gradient centrifugation to isolate PBMCs, which were then cryopreserved in liquid nitrogen. cDNA was synthesized by template-switch 5'RACE using a primer carrying a 10-nucleotide random unique molecular identifier by which each TCR transcript was tagged. Every sequencing run covered 15-18 subjects and yielded more than 200 million TCR-beta sequences. The RNeasy kit was used for extraction of total RNA. TCR-beta VDJ regions were amplified with primers for the TCR constant region and the 5'RACE anchor, using the KAPA Real-time Library Amplification kit. Sample indexes and Illumina adaptors were added in a first PCR, after which library yield was increased in a second PCR. After Ampure bead purification, the TCR product of roughly 650 bp was size-selected on a 2% E-gel SizeSelection system. Before pooling, library quality was assessed on a Bioanalyzer, concentration was determined with Qubit, and library quantification was performed with the Kapa Library Quantification kit. Libraries were sequenced paired-end 2 x 150 bp on an Illumina HiSeq 2500. To increase sequence diversity, roughly 24-32% phiX was spiked into each library pool. For the original study's pipeline: The quality-filtered reads were processed with the UMI-based MiGEC pipeline, whose error correction step removed more than 75% of the raw TCR sequences. IMGT germline references were used for aligning VDJ genes, and each clonotype was defined as a unique CDR3 amino acid sequence together with its V-J genes. Clonal expansion, Shannon diversity and CDR3 relatedness (CalcPairwiseDistances, ClusterSamples) were evaluated with VDJtools, and phylogenetic trees were built with CLCbio workbench. A clone was classed as expanded if it had 8 or more unique UMIs, a cutoff based on coefficient-of-variation modelling across technical triplicates. The public reads were reprocessed in TCRdb via fastp at Q25 and MiXCR, keeping in-frame beta chains. Records with the same CDR3 protein are collapsed into one entry carrying the most frequent genes and DNA. These V and J calls derive from TCRdb rather than the authors' analysis. Counted in this sample were about 59,000 distinct CDR3 sequences; around 24% of them appeared once. The ten largest account for under 5.5% of the sample.

The full study reports these points: TCR clonal expansion was highest in HAM/TSP patients and lowest in MS patients, with MS patients falling below even healthy controls. Expanded clones from different subjects shared no identical CDR3 amino acid sequences, which suggests that TCR-beta repertoires were private in all groups.

Sequenced input: PBMCs. The TCR was taken from a man in his fifties or sixties with HTLV-1-associated myelopathy (HAM/TSP).

CDR3 sequence: CAIRGAPVNTEAFF. The nucleotides read TGTGCCATCCGGGGGGCTCCGGTGAACACTGAAGCTTTCTTT. The chain joins TRBV10-3 to TRBJ1-1; possibly the D gene is TRBD1, per 6 matching bases. As encoded in the germline V gene, CDR1 is ENHRY while CDR2 is SYGVKD. The junction carries 13 bases between V and J, which are trimmed by 8 bases and 0 bases respectively. Including cysteine and phenylalanine, the CDR3 has 14 amino acids. Of all the DNA, just the CDR3 is kept, 42 bases in frame from base 1.